The clone carrying this TCR beta chain has just a few counts. This sample was taken from a study of T-cell reconstitution after alpha-beta-depleted transplantation in children. Library preparation (for TCRbeta) was performed with unique molecular identifiers. MiXCR, run by TCRdb on the PCR reads, gives a single entry per CDR3 protein. The sample lists hundreds of thousands of distinct CDR3 sequences, nearly 10% occurring once. Germline-derived CDR1 and CDR2 are ENHRY and SYGVKD. This CDR3 is 14 amino acids long. The V and J ends lost 5 bases and 3 bases respectively, with 13 bases between them. This receptor was obtained from a human donor who donated a stem cell graft to a child with SCID. The V gene is TRBV10-3, the J gene TRBJ1-1, with a tentative D call TRBD1 (6 bases). The material sequenced was PBMCs from the stem cell graft donor, taken from the stem cell graft. This CDR3 is CAISWGGPDTEAFF. CDR3 sequence (DNA): TGTGCCATCAGTTGGGGGGGCCCCGACACTGAAGCTTTCTTT.